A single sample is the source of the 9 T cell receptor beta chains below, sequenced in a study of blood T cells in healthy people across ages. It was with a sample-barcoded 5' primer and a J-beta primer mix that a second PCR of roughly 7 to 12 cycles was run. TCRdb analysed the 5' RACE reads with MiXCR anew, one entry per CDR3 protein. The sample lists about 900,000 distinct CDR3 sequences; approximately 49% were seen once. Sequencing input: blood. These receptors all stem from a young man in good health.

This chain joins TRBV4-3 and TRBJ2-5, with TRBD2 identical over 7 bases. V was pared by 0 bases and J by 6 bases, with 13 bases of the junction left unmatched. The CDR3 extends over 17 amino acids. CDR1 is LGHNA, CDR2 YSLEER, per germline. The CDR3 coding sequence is TGCGCCAGCAGCCAAGATCTTTTAGCGGGTAGTCGGAAGACCCAGTACTTC. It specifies CASSQDLLAGSRKTQYF.

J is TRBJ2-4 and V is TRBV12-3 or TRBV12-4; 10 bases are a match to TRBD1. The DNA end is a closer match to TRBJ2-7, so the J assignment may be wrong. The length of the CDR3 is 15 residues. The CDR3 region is CASSPGQGIPHEQYF. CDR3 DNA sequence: TGTGCCAGCAGTCCGGGACAGGGGATCCCCCACGAGCAGTACTTC.

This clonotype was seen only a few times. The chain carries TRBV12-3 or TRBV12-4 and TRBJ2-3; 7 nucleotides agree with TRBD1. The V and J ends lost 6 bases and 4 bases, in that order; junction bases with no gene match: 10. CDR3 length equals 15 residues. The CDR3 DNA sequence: TGTGCCAGCAGGCAGGGGGACGGGCTAGCAGATACGCAGTATTTT. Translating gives CASRQGDGLADTQYF.

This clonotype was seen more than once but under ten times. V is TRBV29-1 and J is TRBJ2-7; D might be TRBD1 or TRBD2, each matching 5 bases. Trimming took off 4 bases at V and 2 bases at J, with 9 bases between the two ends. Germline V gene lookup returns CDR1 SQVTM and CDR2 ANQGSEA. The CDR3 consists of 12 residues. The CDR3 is CSVGDGPYEQYF. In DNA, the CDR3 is TGCAGCGTTGGGGACGGACCCTACGAGCAGTACTTC.

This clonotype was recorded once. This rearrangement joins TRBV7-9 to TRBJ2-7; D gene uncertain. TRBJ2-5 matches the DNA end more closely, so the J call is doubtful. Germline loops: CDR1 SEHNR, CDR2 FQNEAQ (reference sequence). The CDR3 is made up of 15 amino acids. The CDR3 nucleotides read TGTGCCAGCAGCTTGTCGACTGTGGCTAGGGAGACCCAGTACTTC. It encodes CASSLSTVARETQYF.

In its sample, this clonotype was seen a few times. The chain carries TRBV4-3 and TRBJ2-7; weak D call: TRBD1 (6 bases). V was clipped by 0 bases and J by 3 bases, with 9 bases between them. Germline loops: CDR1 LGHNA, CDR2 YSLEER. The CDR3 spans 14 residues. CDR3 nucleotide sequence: TGCGCCAGCAGCCAAGACCGGGACAACTACGAGCAGTACTTC. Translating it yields CASSQDRDNYEQYF.

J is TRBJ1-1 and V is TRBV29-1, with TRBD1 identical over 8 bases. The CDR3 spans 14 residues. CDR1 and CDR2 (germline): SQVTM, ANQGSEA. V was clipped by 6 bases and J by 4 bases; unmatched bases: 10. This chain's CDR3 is CSVRAGTGFTEAFF. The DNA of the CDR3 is TGCAGCGTGCGGGCCGGGACAGGCTTCACTGAAGCTTTCTTT.

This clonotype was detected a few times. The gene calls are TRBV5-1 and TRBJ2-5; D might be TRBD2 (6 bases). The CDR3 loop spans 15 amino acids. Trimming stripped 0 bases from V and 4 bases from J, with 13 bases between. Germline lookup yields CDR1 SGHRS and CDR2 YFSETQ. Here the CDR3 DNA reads TGCGCCAGCAGCTTGGAAACTAGCACGGGAGAGACCCAGTACTTC. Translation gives CASSLETSTGETQYF.

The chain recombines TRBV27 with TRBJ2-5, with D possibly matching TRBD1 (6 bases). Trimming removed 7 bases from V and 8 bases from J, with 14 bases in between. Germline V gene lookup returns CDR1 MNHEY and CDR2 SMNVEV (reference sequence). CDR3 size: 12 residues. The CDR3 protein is CASTVWGHTQYF. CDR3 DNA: TGTGCCAGCACTGTTTGGGGACATACCCAGTACTTC.